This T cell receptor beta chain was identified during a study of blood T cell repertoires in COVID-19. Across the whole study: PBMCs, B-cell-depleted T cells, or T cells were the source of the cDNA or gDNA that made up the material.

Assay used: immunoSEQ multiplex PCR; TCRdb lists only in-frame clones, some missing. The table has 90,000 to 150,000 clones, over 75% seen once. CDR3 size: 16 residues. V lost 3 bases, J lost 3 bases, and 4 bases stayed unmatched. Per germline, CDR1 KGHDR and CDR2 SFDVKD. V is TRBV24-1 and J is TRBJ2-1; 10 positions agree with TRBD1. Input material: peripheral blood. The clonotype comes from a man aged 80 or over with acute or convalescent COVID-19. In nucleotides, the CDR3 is TGTGCCACCAGTGATCGGGGACAGGGGTACTACAATGAGCAGTTCTTC. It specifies CATSDRGQGYYNEQFF.